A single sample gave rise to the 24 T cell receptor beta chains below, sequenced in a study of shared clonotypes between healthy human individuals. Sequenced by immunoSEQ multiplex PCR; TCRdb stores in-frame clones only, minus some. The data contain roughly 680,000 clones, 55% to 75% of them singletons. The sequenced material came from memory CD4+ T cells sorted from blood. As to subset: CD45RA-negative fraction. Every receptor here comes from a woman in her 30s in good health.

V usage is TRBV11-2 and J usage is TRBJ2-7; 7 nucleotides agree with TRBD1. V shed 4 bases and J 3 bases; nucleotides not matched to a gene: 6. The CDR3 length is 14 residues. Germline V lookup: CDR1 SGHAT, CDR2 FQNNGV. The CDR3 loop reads CASSSGTVNYEQYF. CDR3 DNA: TGTGCCAGCAGCTCCGGGACAGTGAACTACGAGCAGTACTTC.

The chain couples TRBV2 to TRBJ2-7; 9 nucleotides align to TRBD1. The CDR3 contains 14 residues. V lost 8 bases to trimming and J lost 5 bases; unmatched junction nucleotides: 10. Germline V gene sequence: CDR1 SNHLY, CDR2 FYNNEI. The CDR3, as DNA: TGTGCCAGCGAGGAGGACAGGGGTCCCAACGAGCAGTACTTC. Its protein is CASEEDRGPNEQYF.

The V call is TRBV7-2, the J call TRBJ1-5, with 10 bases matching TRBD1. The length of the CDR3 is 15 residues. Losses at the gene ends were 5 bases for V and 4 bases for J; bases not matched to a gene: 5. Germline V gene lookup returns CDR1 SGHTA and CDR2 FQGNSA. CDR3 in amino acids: CASSRTGQGNQPQHF. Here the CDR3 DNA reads TGTGCCAGCAGCCGAACGGGACAGGGGAATCAGCCCCAGCATTTT.

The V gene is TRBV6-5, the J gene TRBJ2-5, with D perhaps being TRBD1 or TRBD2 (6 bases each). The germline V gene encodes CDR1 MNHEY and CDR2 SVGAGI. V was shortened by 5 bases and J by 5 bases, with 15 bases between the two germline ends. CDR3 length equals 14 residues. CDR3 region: CASSRRGGSETQYF. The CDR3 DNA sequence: TGTGCCAGCAGTCGCAGGGGAGGATCGGAGACCCAGTACTTC.

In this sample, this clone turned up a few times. The CDR3 nucleotides read TGCGCCAGCAGCCCAGGGGAGTCCTCTGGAAACACCATATATTTT. This encodes CASSPGESSGNTIYF. This chain joins TRBV4-1 and TRBJ1-3; possible D gene TRBD1, 6 bases. The CDR3 loop spans 15 amino acids. Trimming took 4 bases from V and 0 from J, leaving 10 bases between them. Germline CDR1 is MGHRA and CDR2 is YSYEKL.

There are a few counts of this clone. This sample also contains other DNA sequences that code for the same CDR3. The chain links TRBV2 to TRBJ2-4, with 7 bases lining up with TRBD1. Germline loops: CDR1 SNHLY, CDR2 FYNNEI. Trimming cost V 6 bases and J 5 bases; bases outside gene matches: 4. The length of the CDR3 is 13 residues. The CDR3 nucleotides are TGTGCCAGCAGGGCAGACAGGGAAAACATTCAGTACTTC. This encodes CASRADRENIQYF.

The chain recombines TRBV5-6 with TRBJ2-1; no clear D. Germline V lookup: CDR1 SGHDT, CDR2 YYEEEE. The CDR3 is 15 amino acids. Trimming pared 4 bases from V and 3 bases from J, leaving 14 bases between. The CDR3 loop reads CASSASAGFYNEQFF. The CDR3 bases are TGTGCCAGCAGCGCATCCGCAGGATTCTACAATGAGCAGTTCTTC.

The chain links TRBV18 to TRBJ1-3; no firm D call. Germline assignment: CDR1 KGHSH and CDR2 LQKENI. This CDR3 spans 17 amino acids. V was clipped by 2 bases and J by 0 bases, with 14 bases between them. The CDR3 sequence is CASSPVSGTSSGNTIYF. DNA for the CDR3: TGTGCCAGCTCACCAGTTTCTGGCACCTCCTCTGGAAACACCATATATTTT.

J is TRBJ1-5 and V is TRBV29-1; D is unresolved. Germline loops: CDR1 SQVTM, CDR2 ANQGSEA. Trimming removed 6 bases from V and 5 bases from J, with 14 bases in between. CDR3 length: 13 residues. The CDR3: CSVTLSGDQPQHF. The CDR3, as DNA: TGCAGCGTGACCTTGAGCGGCGATCAGCCCCAGCATTTT.

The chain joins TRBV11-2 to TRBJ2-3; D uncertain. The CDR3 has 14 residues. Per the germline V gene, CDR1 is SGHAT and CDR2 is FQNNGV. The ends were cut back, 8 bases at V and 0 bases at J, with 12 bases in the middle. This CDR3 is CASVPGASTDTQYF. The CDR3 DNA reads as TGTGCCAGCGTCCCGGGCGCTAGCACAGATACGCAGTATTTT.

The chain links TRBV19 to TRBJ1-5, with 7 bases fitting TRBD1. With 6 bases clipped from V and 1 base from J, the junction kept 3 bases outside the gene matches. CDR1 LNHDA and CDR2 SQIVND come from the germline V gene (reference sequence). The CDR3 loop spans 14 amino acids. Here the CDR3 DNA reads TGTGCCAGTAGGGGCAGGGGGAGCAATCAGCCCCAGCATTTT. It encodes CASRGRGSNQPQHF.

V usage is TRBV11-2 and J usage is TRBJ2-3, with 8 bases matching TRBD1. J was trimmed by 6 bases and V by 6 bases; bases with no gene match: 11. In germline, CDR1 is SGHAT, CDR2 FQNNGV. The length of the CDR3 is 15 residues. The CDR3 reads CASRKRQGNSDTQYF. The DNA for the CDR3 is TGTGCCAGCAGAAAGAGACAGGGGAACAGCGATACGCAGTATTTT. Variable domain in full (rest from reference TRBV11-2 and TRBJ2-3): EAGVAQSPRYKIIEKRQSVAFWCNPISGHATLYWYQQILGQGPKLLIQFQNNGVVDDSQLPKDRFSAERLKGVDSTLKIQPAKLEDSAVYLCASRKRQGNSDTQYFGPGTRLTVL.

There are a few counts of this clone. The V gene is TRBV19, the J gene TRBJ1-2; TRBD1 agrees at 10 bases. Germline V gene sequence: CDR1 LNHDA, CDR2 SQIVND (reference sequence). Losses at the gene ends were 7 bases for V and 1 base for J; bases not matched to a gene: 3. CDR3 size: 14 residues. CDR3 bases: TGTGCCAGTACAGGGACAGGGGTTAACTATGGCTACACCTTC. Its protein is CASTGTGVNYGYTF. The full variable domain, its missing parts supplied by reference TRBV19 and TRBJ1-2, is DGGITQSPKYLFRKEGQNVTLSCEQNLNHDAMYWYRQDPGQGLRLIYYSQIVNDFQKGDIAEGYSVSREKKESFPLTVTSAQKNPTAFYLCASTGTGVNYGYTFGSGTRLTVV.

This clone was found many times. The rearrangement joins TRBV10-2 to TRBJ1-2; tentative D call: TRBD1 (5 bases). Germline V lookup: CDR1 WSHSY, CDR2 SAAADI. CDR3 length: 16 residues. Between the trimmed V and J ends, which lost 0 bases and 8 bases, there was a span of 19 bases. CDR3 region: CASSESTGLRARGYTF. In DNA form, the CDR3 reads TGCGCCAGCAGTGAGTCGACGGGACTCAGGGCCCGAGGCTACACCTTC.

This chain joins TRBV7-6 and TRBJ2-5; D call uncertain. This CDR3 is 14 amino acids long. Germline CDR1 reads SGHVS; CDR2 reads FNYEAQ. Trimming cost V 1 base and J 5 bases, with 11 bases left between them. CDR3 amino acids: CASSLGHLVETQYF. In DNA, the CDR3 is TGTGCCAGCAGCTTAGGGCACCTAGTTGAGACCCAGTACTTC.

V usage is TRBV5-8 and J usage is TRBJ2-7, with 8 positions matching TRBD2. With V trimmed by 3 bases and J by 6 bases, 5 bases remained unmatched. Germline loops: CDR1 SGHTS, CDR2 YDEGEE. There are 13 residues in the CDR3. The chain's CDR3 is CASSYWTSPEQYF. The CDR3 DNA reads TGTGCCAGCAGCTACTGGACTAGCCCCGAGCAGTACTTC.

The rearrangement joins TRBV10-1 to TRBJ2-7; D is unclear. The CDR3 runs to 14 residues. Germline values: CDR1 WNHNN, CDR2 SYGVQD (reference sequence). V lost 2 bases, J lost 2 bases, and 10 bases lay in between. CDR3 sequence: CASSETVLAYEQYF. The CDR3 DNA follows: TGCGCCAGCAGTGAGACCGTGTTGGCCTACGAGCAGTACTTC.

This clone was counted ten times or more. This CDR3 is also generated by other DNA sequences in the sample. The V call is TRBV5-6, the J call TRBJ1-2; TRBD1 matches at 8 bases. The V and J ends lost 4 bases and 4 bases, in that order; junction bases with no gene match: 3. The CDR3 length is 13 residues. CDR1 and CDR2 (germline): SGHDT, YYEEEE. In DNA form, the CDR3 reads TGTGCCAGCAGCCTAGGGACAGGCTATGGCTACACCTTC. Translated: CASSLGTGYGYTF.

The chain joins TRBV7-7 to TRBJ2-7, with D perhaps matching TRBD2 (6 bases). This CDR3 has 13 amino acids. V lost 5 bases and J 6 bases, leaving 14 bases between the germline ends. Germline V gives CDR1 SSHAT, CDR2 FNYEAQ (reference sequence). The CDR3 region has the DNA TGTGCCAGCAGCGAACAACTAGCCGCCGAGCAGTACTTC. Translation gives CASSEQLAAEQYF.

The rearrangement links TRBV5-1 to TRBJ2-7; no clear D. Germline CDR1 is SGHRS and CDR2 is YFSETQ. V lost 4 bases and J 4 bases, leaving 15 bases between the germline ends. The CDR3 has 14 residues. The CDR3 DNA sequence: TGCGCCAGCAGCCCCCCCGCGGCAGGTTACGAGCAGTACTTC. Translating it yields CASSPPAAGYEQYF.

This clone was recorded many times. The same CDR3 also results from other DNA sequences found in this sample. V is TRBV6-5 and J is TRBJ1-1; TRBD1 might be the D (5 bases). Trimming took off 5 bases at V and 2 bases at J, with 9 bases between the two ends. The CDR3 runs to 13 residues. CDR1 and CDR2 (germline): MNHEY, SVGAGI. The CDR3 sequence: CASSHGGNTEAFF. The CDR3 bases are TGTGCCAGCAGTCACGGGGGAAACACTGAAGCTTTCTTT.

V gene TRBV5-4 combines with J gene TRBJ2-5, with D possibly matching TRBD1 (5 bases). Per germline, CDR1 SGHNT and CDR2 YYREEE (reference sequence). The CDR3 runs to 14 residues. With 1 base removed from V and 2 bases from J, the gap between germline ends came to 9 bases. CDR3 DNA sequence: TGTGCCAGCAGCTTGAGGACACCTCAAGAGACCCAGTACTTC. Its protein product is CASSLRTPQETQYF.

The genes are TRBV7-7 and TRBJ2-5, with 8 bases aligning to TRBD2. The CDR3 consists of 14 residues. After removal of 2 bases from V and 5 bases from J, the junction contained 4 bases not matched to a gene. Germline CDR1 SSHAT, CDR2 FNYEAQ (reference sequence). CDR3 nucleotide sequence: TGTGCCAGCAGCTTAAGCTGGACTAGCGAGACCCAGTACTTC. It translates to CASSLSWTSETQYF.

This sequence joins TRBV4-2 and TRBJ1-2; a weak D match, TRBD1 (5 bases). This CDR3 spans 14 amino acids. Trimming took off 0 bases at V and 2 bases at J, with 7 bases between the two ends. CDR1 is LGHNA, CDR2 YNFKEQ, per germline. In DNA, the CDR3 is TGTGCCAGCAGCCAAGATGGGGGGAACTATGGCTACACCTTC. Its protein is CASSQDGGNYGYTF.